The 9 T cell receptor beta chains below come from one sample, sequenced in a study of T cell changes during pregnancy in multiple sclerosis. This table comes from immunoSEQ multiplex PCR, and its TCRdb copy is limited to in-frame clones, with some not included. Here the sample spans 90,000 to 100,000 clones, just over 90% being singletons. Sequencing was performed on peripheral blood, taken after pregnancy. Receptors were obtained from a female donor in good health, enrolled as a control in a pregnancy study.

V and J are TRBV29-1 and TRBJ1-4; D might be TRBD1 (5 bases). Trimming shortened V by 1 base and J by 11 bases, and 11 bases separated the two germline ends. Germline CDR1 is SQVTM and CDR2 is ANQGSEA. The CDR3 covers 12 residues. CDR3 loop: CSVEALGGKLFF. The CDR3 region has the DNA TGCAGCGTTGAAGCCCTGGGGGGGAAACTGTTTTTT. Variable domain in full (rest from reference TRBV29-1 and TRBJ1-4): SAVISQKPSRDICQRGTSLTIQCQVDSQVTMMFWYRQQPGQSLTLIATANQGSEATYESGFVIDKFPISRPNLTFSTLTVSNMSPEDSSIYLCSVEALGGKLFFGSGTQLSVL.

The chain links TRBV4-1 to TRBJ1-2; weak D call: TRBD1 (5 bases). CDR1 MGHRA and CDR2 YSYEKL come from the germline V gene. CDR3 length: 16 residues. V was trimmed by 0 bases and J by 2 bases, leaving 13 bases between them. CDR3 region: CASSQDPGGSNYGYTF. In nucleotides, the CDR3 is TGCGCCAGCAGCCAAGATCCGGGGGGATCAAACTATGGCTACACCTTC.

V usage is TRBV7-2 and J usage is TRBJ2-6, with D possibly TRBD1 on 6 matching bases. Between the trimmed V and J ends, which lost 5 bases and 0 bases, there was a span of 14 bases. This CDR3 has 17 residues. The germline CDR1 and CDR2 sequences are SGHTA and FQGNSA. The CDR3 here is CASSRGQLDSGANVLTF. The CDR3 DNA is TGTGCCAGCAGCCGAGGACAGCTCGACTCTGGGGCCAACGTCCTGACTTTC.

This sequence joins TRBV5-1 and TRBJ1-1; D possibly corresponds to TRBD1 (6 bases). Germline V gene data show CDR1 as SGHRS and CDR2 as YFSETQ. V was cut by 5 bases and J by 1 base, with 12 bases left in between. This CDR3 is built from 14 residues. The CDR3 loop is CASSGGAGNTEAFF. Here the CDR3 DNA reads TGCGCCAGCAGTGGGGGCGCGGGGAACACTGAAGCTTTCTTT.

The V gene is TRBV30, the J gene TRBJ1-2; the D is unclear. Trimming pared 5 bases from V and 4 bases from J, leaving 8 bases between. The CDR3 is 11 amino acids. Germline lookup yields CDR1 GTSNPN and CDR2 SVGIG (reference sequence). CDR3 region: CAWAEVYGYTF. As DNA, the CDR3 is TGTGCCTGGGCAGAAGTCTATGGCTACACCTTC.

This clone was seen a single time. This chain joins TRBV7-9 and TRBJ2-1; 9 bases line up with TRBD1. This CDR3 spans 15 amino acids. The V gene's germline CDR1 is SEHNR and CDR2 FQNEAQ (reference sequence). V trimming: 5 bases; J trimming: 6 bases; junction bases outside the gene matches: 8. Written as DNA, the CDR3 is TGTGCCAGCAGCCCCGGACAGGGGTTTGGCAATGAGCAGTTCTTC. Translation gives CASSPGQGFGNEQFF.

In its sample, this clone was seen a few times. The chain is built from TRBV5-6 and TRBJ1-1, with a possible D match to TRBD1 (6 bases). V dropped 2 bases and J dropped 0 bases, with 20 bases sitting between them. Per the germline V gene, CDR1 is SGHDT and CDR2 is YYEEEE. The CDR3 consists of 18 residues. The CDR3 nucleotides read TGTGCCAGCAGCTTACAGGGTACAGGTCTAGCCCTGAACACTGAAGCTTTCTTT. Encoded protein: CASSLQGTGLALNTEAFF.

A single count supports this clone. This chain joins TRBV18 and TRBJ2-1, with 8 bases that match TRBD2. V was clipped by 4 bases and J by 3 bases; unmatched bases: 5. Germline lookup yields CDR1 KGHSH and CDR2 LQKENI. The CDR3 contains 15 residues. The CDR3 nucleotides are TGTGCCAGCTCACTACAGCGGGAGTTCTACAATGAGCAGTTCTTC. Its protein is CASSLQREFYNEQFF.

CDR3 residues: CASSRDRVEQYF. CDR3 sequence (DNA): TGTGCCAGCAGCAGGGACAGGGTCGAGCAGTACTTC. The chain links TRBV27 to TRBJ2-7; 9 bases line up with TRBD1. The CDR3 has 12 residues. V shed 6 bases and J 6 bases; nucleotides not matched to a gene: 3. Per germline, CDR1 MNHEY and CDR2 SMNVEV (reference sequence).